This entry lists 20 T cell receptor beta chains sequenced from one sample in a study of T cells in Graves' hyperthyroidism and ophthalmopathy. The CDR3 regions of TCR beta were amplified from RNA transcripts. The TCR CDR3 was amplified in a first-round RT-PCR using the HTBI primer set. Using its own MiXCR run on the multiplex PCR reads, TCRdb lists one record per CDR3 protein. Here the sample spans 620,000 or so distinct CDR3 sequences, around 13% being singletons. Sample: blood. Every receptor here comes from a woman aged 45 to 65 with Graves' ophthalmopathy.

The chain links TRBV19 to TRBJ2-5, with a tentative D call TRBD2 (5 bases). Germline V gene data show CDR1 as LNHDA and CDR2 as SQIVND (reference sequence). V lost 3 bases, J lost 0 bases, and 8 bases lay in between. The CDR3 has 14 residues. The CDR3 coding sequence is TGTGCCAGTAGTATGCGGGTGAACCAAGAGACCCAGTACTTC. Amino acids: CASSMRVNQETQYF.

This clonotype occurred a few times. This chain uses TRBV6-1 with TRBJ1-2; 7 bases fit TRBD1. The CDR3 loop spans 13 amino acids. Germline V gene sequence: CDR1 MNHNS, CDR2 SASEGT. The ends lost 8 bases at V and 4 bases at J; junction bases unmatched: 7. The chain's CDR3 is CASETTGVYGYTF. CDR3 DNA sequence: TGTGCCAGCGAAACCACAGGGGTCTATGGCTACACCTTC.

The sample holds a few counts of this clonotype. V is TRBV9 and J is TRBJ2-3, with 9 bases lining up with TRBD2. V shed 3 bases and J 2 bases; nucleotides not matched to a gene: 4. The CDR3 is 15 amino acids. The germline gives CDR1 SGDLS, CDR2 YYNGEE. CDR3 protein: CASSASGVHTDTQYF. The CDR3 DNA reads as TGTGCCAGCAGCGCTAGCGGGGTTCACACAGATACGCAGTATTTT.

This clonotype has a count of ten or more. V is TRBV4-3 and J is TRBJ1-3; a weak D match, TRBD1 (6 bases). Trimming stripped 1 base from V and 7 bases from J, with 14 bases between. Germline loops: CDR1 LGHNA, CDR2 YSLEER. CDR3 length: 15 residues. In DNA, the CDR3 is TGCGCCAGCAGCCAAGCCACAGGGTTGACGAACACCATATATTTT. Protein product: CASSQATGLTNTIYF.

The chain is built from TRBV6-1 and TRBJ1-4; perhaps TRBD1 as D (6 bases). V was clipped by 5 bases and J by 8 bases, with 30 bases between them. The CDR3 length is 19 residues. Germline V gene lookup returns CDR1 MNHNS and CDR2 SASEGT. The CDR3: CASSYQVEGGPFGVEKLFF. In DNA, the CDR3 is TGTGCCAGCAGTTATCAGGTTGAAGGGGGTCCGTTCGGAGTGGAAAAACTGTTTTTT.

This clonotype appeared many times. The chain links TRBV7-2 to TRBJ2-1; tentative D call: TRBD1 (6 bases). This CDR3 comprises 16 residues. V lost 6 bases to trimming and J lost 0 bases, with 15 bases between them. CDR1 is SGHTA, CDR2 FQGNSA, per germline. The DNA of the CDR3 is TGTGCCAGCAGAATGGGACAACGCAGCTCCTACAATGAGCAGTTCTTC. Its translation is CASRMGQRSSYNEQFF.

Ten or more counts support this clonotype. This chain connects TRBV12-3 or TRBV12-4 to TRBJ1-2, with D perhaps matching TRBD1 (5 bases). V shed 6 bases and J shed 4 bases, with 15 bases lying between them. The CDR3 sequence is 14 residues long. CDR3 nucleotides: TGTGCCAGCAGCCCACAGACAGCGTTCTATGGCTACACCTTC. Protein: CASSPQTAFYGYTF.

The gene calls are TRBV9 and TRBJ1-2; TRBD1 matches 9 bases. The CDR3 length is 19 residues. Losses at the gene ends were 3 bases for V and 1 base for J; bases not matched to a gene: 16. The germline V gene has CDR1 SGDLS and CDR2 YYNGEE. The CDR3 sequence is CASSADTGGTGSFNYGYTF. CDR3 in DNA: TGTGCCAGCAGCGCCGACACAGGGGGGACAGGGTCGTTTAACTATGGCTACACCTTC.

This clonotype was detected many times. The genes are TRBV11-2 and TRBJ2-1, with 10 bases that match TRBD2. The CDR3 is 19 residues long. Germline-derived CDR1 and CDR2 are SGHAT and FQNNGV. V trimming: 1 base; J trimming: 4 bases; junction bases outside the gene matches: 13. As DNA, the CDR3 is TGTGCCAGCAGCTTAGTGCCCCTAGCGGGAGCGGCCCTTTACAATGAGCAGTTCTTC. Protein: CASSLVPLAGAALYNEQFF.

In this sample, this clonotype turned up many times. The CDR3 sequence: CSAESGRTAGDEQFF. In DNA, the CDR3 is TGCAGTGCTGAATCCGGGCGAACGGCCGGGGATGAGCAGTTCTTC. The chain carries TRBV20-1 and TRBJ2-1, with TRBD2 as a possible D gene (5 bases). Germline assignment: CDR1 DFQATT and CDR2 SNEGSKA (reference sequence). V was pared by 5 bases and J by 8 bases, with 22 bases between. The CDR3 loop spans 15 amino acids.

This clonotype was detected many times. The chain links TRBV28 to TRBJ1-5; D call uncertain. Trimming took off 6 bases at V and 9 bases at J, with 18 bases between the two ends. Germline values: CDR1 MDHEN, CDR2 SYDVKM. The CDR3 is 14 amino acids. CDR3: CASSSSLKVWPQHF. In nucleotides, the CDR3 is TGTGCCAGCAGCTCCTCCCTTAAGGTCTGGCCCCAGCATTTT.

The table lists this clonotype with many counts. The CDR3 DNA follows: TGTGCCTGGAAGCATGTGTCTGGGGCCAACGTCCTGACTTTC. Translated: CAWKHVSGANVLTF. The V and J genes are TRBV30 and TRBJ2-6; no firm D call. The CDR3 is 14 residues long. Trimming pared 4 bases from V and 1 base from J, leaving 8 bases between. Germline V lookup: CDR1 GTSNPN, CDR2 SVGIG (reference sequence). Variable domain in full (rest from reference TRBV30 and TRBJ2-6): SQTIHQWPATLVQPVGSPLSLECTVEGTSNPNLYWYRQAAGRGLQLLFYSVGIGQISSEVPQNLSASRPQDRQFILSSKKLLLSDSGFYLCAWKHVSGANVLTFGAGSRLTVL.

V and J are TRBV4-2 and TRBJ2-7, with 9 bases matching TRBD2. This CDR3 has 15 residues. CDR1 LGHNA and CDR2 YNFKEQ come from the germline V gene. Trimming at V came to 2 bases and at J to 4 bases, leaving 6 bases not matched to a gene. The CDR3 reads CASSQLGGRVYEQYF. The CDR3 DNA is TGTGCCAGCAGCCAACTGGGCGGGAGGGTTTACGAGCAGTACTTC.

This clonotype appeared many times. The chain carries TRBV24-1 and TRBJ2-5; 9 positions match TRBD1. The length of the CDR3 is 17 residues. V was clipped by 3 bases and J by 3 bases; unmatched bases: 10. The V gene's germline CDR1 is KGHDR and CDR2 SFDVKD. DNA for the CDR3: TGTGCCACCAGTGATCATAACTGGACAGGGGAAGAAGAGACCCAGTACTTC. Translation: CATSDHNWTGEEETQYF.

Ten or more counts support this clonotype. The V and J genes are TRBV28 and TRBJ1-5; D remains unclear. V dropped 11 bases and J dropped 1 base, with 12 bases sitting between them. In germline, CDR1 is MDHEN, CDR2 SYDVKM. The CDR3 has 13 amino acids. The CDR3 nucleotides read TGTGCCGCTTCGACGGGGAGCAATCAGCCCCAGCATTTT. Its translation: CAASTGSNQPQHF.

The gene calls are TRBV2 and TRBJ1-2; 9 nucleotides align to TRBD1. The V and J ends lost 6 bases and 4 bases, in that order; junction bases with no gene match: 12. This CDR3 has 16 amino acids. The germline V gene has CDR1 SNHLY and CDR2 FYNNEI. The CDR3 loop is CASRKTPGQGVYGYTF. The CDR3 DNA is TGTGCCAGCAGAAAAACACCGGGACAGGGAGTCTATGGCTACACCTTC.

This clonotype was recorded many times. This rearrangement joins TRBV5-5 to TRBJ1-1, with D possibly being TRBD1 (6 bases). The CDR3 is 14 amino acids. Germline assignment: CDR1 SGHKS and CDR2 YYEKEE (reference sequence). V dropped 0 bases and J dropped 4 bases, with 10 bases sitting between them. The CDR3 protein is CASSLGGGATEAFF. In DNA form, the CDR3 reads TGTGCCAGCAGCTTGGGTGGGGGGGCCACTGAAGCTTTCTTT. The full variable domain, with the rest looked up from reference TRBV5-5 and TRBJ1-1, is DAGVTQSPTHLIKTRGQQVTLRCSPISGHKSVSWYQQVLGQGPQFIFQYYEKEERGRGNFPDRFSARQFPNYSSELNVNALLLGDSALYLCASSLGGGATEAFFGQGTRLTVV.

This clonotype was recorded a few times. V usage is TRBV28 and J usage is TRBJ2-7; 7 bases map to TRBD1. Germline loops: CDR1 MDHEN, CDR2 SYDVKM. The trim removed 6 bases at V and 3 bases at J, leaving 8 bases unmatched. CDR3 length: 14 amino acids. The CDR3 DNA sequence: TGTGCCAGCAGACCGACAGGGTACGGCTACGAGCAGTACTTC. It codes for CASRPTGYGYEQYF.

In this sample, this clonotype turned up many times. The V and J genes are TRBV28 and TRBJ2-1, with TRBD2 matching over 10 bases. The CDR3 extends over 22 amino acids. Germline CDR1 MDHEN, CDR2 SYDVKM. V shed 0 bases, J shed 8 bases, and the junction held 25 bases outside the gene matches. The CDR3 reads CASSLWKAPTSGEVPIQYEQFF. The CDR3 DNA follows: TGTGCCAGCAGTTTATGGAAGGCCCCTACTAGCGGGGAGGTTCCCATACAATATGAGCAGTTCTTC.

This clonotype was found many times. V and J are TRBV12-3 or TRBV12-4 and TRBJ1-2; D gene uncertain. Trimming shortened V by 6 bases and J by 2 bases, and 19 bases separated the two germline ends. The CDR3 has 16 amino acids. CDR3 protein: CASSPTVWSGNYGYTF. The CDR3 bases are TGTGCCAGCAGCCCTACAGTTTGGTCGGGAAACTATGGCTACACCTTC.